Below, 18 T cell receptor beta chains from the same sample are listed, as sequenced in a study of T cell responses to AZD1222 COVID-19 vaccine. Only in-frame clones appear in the TCRdb table, and some are missing; sequencing was by immunoSEQ multiplex PCR. The sample records some 170,000 clones, approximately 90% being singletons. Specimen: peripheral blood, collected on day 0 of AZD1222 vaccination. The receptors were sampled from an adult in good health.

The V call is TRBV6-5, the J call TRBJ2-1; 10 nucleotides line up with TRBD2. Germline assignment: CDR1 MNHEY and CDR2 SVGAGI. Trimming removed 3 bases from V and 5 bases from J; junction bases left unmatched: 4. CDR3 length equals 15 residues. The CDR3 loop is CASSYVLAGDNEQFF. CDR3 sequence (DNA): TGTGCCAGCAGTTATGTCCTAGCGGGAGACAATGAGCAGTTCTTC.

The chain couples TRBV29-1 to TRBJ2-1; D might be TRBD1 (6 bases). Trimming removed 7 bases at V and 7 bases at J, with 11 bases between. Germline V gene data show CDR1 as SQVTM and CDR2 as ANQGSEA. The CDR3 is 11 residues long. For the CDR3, the DNA is TGCAGCGGCCACAGGGAGAATGAGCAGTTCTTC. Translating gives CSGHRENEQFF.

This clone was counted between two and nine times. The gene calls are TRBV15 and TRBJ1-1, with a possible D match to TRBD1 (5 bases). Trimming shortened V by 0 bases and J by 2 bases, and 10 bases separated the two germline ends. The CDR3 contains 15 residues. Germline lookup yields CDR1 LNHNV and CDR2 YYDKDF (reference sequence). CDR3 residues: CATSRDGGPNTEAFF. CDR3 nucleotides: TGTGCCACCAGCAGAGATGGGGGACCCAACACTGAAGCTTTCTTT. Full variable domain (remainder filled in from reference TRBV15 and TRBJ1-1): DAMVIQNPRYQVTQFGKPVTLSCSQTLNHNVMYWYQQKSSQAPKLLFHYYDKDFNNEADTPDNFQSRRPNTSFCFLDIRSPGLGDTAMYLCATSRDGGPNTEAFFGQGTRLTVV.

The chain employs TRBV7-9 and TRBJ1-2; 7 bases are a match to TRBD1. This CDR3 comprises 14 residues. Germline values: CDR1 SEHNR, CDR2 FQNEAQ (reference sequence). V trimming: 5 bases; J trimming: 8 bases; junction bases outside the gene matches: 11. The CDR3 reads CASSVSQGMGGYTF. The CDR3 nucleotides read TGTGCCAGCAGCGTATCACAGGGGATGGGCGGCTACACCTTC.

The gene calls are TRBV6-5 and TRBJ2-7, with TRBD1 as a possible D gene (6 bases). The CDR3 runs 15 residues. CDR1 and CDR2 from the germline V gene are MNHEY and SVGAGI. V was trimmed by 7 bases and J by 2 bases, leaving 18 bases between them. The CDR3 region has the DNA TGTGCCAGCACCACCTCCCCGACAGGTACCTACGAGCAGTACTTC. It yields the protein CASTTSPTGTYEQYF.

J is TRBJ1-3 and V is TRBV27; D gene ambiguous. Germline loops: CDR1 MNHEY, CDR2 SMNVEV (reference sequence). Trimming pared 0 bases from V and 0 bases from J, leaving 12 bases between. The CDR3 runs to 17 residues. This CDR3 reads CASSLSKIGSSGNTIYF. DNA for the CDR3: TGTGCCAGCAGTTTATCCAAGATAGGGAGCTCTGGAAACACCATATATTTT.

CDR3 residues: CAWSVSAWQGLNEQYF. CDR3 sequence (DNA): TGTGCCTGGAGTGTATCAGCATGGCAGGGGCTCAACGAGCAGTACTTC. The rearrangement joins TRBV30 to TRBJ2-7; maybe TRBD1 (6 bases). The CDR3 loop spans 16 amino acids. Trimming pared 0 bases from V and 5 bases from J, leaving 20 bases between. Looked up from germline, CDR1 is GTSNPN and CDR2 is SVGIG (reference sequence).

This clone was found once. The V call is TRBV5-1, the J call TRBJ1-2; 9 nucleotides agree with TRBD1. The CDR3 is made up of 14 amino acids. Germline lookup yields CDR1 SGHRS and CDR2 YFSETQ. The junction had 7 bases not matched to a gene; V was cut back by 3 bases and J by 7 bases. The CDR3 DNA reads as TGCGCCAGCAGCTCGGGGACAGGGATCGTTGGCTACACCTTC. Its translation is CASSSGTGIVGYTF.

The chain employs TRBV2 and TRBJ1-5; TRBD1 might be the D (6 bases). With 6 bases removed from V and 0 bases from J, the gap between germline ends came to 12 bases. The germline gives CDR1 SNHLY, CDR2 FYNNEI. The CDR3 is made up of 15 amino acids. CDR3 DNA: TGTGCCAGCAGGGGGGCCCCGAATAGCAATCAGCCCCAGCATTTT. This translates into CASRGAPNSNQPQHF.

The chain carries TRBV3-1 (or the pseudogene TRBV3-2) and TRBJ2-3; the match to TRBD2 covers 13 bases. There are 16 residues in the CDR3. V dropped 3 bases and J dropped 0; count of bases not matched to a gene: 0. Germline loops: CDR1 LGHDT, CDR2 YNNKEL (reference sequence). The CDR3 protein is CASSQGLAGSTDTQYF. CDR3 in DNA: TGTGCCAGCAGCCAGGGACTAGCGGGGAGCACAGATACGCAGTATTTT.

V is TRBV6-1 and J is TRBJ1-2, with 9 bases aligning to TRBD1. CDR3 length equals 18 residues. Germline trimming cut 1 base from V and 2 bases from J; bases unmatched to any gene: 11. CDR1 MNHNS and CDR2 SASEGT come from the germline V gene. Written as DNA, the CDR3 is TGTGCCAGCAGTGAAGTAGTTAGGACAGGGGATCGCAACTATGGCTACACCTTC. It encodes CASSEVVRTGDRNYGYTF.

V gene TRBV19 combines with J gene TRBJ1-2; a weak D match, TRBD1 (6 bases). CDR1 is LNHDA, CDR2 SQIVND, per germline (reference sequence). The CDR3 loop spans 13 amino acids. Trimming took 5 bases from V and 6 from J, leaving 13 bases between them. Here the CDR3 DNA reads TGTGCCAGTAGTCTCCCAAGGGGGGATGGCTACACCTTC. It yields the protein CASSLPRGDGYTF.

The gene calls are TRBV14 and TRBJ2-5; no reliable D call. V lost 5 bases and J lost 4, with 8 bases in between. The germline CDR1 and CDR2 sequences are SGHDN and FVKESK. The CDR3 runs to 12 residues. This CDR3 is CASSSSGETQYF. CDR3 bases: TGTGCCAGCAGCTCATCTGGAGAGACCCAGTACTTC.

J is TRBJ2-7 and V is TRBV10-2, with D uncertain. This CDR3 spans 13 amino acids. The V gene's germline CDR1 is WSHSY and CDR2 SAAADI. V lost 6 bases to trimming and J lost 1 base, with 10 bases between them. In nucleotides, the CDR3 is TGCGCCAGCAGATCACTTCTTTCCTACGAGCAGTACTTC. Its protein product is CASRSLLSYEQYF.

The chain is built from TRBV19 and TRBJ2-7, with 7 bases that match TRBD2. The CDR3 contains 13 residues. V was clipped by 10 bases and J by 6 bases; unmatched bases: 12. CDR1 and CDR2 from the germline V gene are LNHDA and SQIVND (reference sequence). This chain's CDR3 is CATEASGTTEQYF. For the CDR3, the DNA is TGTGCCACGGAGGCTAGCGGAACGACCGAGCAGTACTTC.

This clone occurred once. The chain is built from TRBV5-6 and TRBJ2-6; D gene unclear. Germline CDR1 SGHDT, CDR2 YYEEEE. The V gene lost 2 bases and the J gene lost 0 bases, with 9 bases spanning the gap. The CDR3 consists of 16 residues. In DNA form, the CDR3 reads TGTGCCAGCAGCTTAAGGACCTTCTCTGGGGCCAACGTCCTGACTTTC. Its protein is CASSLRTFSGANVLTF.

The CDR3 spells CASSLGSNQPQHF. The DNA of the CDR3 is TGTGCCAGCAGCTTAGGTAGCAATCAGCCCCAGCATTTT. The V call is TRBV11-2, the J call TRBJ1-5; D gene unclear. Looked up from germline, CDR1 is SGHAT and CDR2 is FQNNGV. This CDR3 has 13 residues. The V gene lost 1 base and the J gene lost 0 bases, with 1 base spanning the gap.

The rearrangement uses TRBV19 and TRBJ1-5, with 7 positions matching TRBD1. V lost 6 bases, J lost 5 bases, and 10 bases stayed unmatched. Germline V gene sequence: CDR1 LNHDA, CDR2 SQIVND (reference sequence). There are 15 residues in the CDR3. The CDR3 DNA reads as TGTGCCAGTAGCCCTATGACAGGGACGTATCAGCCCCAGCATTTT. This translates into CASSPMTGTYQPQHF.